The 5 T cell receptor beta chains reported below all come from one sample, sequenced in a study of blood T cell repertoires in COVID-19. The method was immunoSEQ multiplex PCR; TCRdb's version includes in-frame clones alone and lacks a portion of them. The table lists approximately 260,000 clones, around 87% of them singletons. The sequenced sample consisted of peripheral blood. Receptors were obtained from a young man with active or convalescent COVID-19.

The rearrangement joins TRBV27 to TRBJ2-1, with D unclear. The CDR3 is 14 residues long. Trimming took 10 bases from V and 0 from J, leaving 13 bases between them. Germline lookup yields CDR1 MNHEY and CDR2 SMNVEV (reference sequence). The CDR3 sequence: CATSIASSYNEQFF. The CDR3 nucleotides read TGTGCCACCTCCATAGCTAGCTCCTACAATGAGCAGTTCTTC.

The count of this clone is one. The CDR3 nucleotides read TGCGCCAGCAGATCGAGGTTCCTCGGTTCAGATACGCAGTATTTT. The encoded protein is CASRSRFLGSDTQYF. The V gene is TRBV5-1, the J gene TRBJ2-3; D ambiguous. The germline V gene has CDR1 SGHRS and CDR2 YFSETQ. Trimming stripped 5 bases from V and 4 bases from J, with 17 bases between. The CDR3 has 15 amino acids.

This clone appeared once. The rearrangement joins TRBV4-1 to TRBJ2-2; TRBD2 matches 7 bases. CDR3 size: 16 residues. Germline-derived CDR1 and CDR2 are MGHRA and YSYEKL. Trimming cost V 1 base and J 6 bases; bases outside gene matches: 8. The CDR3 DNA follows: TGCGCCAGCAGCCAAGTTTCGGGGCGGGAGCCCGGGGAGCTGTTTTTT. This translates into CASSQVSGREPGELFF.

Comment on this clone: One end of the junction is discordant with germline, which a read error may explain. The V gene is TRBV6-5, the J gene TRBJ2-7; 7 bases are shared with TRBD2. The CDR3 consists of 13 residues. Germline CDR1 and CDR2: MNHEY and SVGAGI. The CDR3 loop is CVSKMTGGYEQYF. In nucleotides, the CDR3 is TGTGTCAGCAAAATGACGGGGGGCTACGAGCAGTACTTC.

The chain uses TRBV6-5 and TRBJ2-7, with D possibly being TRBD2 (5 bases). The germline V and J ends were trimmed by 7 bases and 6 bases, with 10 bases remaining between them. The germline CDR1 and CDR2 sequences are MNHEY and SVGAGI. There are 11 residues in the CDR3. The CDR3 nucleotides read TGTGCCAGCACAAGCGGTAGCGAGCAGTACTTC. Protein: CASTSGSEQYF.